The text below deals with one T cell receptor beta chain. The data were taken from a study of blood T cell repertoires in COVID-19. Whole-study context: Sites in the United States, Italy and Spain provided acute and convalescent COVID-19 samples.

Original data processing: The assay estimated nucleated cells by amplifying reference gene primers. Produced via immunoSEQ multiplex PCR; TCRdb's table is partial and in-frame only. V, J and clone size reflect that table, while D and trimming were determined from the DNA. The repertoire holds under 300,000 clones, with 86% as singletons. The V end was cut by 4 bases, the J end by 5 bases, with 19 bases between. The CDR3 is 17 amino acids. Germline assignment: CDR1 KGHDR and CDR2 SFDVKD. The TCR originated in a man between 18 and 35 years old with active or convalescent COVID-19. The gene calls are TRBV24-1 and TRBJ2-2; D may be TRBD1 (5 bases). The sequenced sample consisted of peripheral blood. The CDR3 bases are TGTGCCACCAGTGACCCCCCTCCAGGGCCAGGGACCGGGGAGCTGTTTTTT. Protein sequence: CATSDPPPGPGTGELFF.